This T cell receptor beta chain was identified during a study of cytomegalovirus exposure and HLA in healthy donors. The PCR ran on 60 Vbeta and 13 Jbeta primers. Profiled with immunoSEQ multiplex PCR; TCRdb holds only in-frame clones, not every one. The sample carries approximately 190,000 clones, 75% to 80% recorded once. Healthy bone marrow donors formed the donor group. The receptor comes from a woman under 40 in good health and CMV-seropositive. Material: PBMCs.

CDR3 protein: CASSARVGPYNEQFF. The CDR3 DNA is TGCGCCAGCAGCGCGCGGGTCGGGCCCTACAATGAGCAGTTCTTC. This rearrangement joins TRBV4-1 to TRBJ2-1, with a weak D call TRBD2 (5 bases). The CDR3 consists of 15 residues. V was trimmed by 5 bases and J by 2 bases, leaving 13 bases between them. CDR1 is MGHRA, CDR2 YSYEKL, per germline.